The source of this T cell receptor (beta chain) is a study of blood T cell repertoires in COVID-19. Sequenced by immunoSEQ multiplex PCR; TCRdb stores in-frame clones only, minus some. The sample shows roughly 35,000 clones, over 90% of them seen only once. Trimming took 1 base from V and 5 from J; bases not matched to a gene: 4. This CDR3 has 15 residues. Looked up from germline, CDR1 is SGHTA and CDR2 is FQGNSA. The sequenced sample consisted of peripheral blood. This TCR came from a human donor in a cohort sampled during active COVID-19. The rearrangement uses TRBV7-2 and TRBJ2-3, with 9 bases identical to TRBD2. The CDR3 coding sequence is TGTGCCAGCAGCTTAGTAGCGGGAGTTGGAGATACGCAGTATTTT. Its translation is CASSLVAGVGDTQYF.